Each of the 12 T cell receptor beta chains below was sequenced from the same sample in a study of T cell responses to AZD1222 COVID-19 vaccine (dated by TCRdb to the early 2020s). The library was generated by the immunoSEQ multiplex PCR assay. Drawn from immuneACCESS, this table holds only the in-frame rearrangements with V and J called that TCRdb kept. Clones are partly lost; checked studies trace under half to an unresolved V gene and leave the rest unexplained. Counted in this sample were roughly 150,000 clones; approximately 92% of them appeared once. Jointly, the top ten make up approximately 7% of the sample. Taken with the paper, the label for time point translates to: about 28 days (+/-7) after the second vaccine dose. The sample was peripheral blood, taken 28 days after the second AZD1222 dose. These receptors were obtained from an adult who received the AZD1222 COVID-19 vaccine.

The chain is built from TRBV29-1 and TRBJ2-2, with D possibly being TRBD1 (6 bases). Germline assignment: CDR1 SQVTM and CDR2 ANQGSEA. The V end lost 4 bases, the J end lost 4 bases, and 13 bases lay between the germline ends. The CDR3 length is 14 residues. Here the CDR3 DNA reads TGCAGCGTTGGCAGGGGTCCTATCACCGGGGAGCTGTTTTTT. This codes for CSVGRGPITGELFF.

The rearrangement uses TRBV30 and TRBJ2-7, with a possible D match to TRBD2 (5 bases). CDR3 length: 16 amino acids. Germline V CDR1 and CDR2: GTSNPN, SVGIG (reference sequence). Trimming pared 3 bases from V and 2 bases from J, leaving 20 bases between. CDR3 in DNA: TGTGCCTGGAGCCCCACGTTAAGCCGGGGTACCTACGAGCAGTACTTC. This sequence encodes CAWSPTLSRGTYEQYF.

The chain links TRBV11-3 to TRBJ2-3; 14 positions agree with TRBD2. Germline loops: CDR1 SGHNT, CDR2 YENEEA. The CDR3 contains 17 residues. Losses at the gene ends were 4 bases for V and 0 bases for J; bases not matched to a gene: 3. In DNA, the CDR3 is TGTGCCAGCAGCTCGCGACTAGCGGGGGGGAGCACAGATACGCAGTATTTT. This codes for CASSSRLAGGSTDTQYF.

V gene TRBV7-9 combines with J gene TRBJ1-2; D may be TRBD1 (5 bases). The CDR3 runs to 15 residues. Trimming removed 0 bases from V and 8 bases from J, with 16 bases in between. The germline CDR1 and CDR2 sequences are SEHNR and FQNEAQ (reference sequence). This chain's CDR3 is CASSLALSGLQGYTF. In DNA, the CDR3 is TGTGCCAGCAGCTTAGCGCTGTCGGGGCTGCAGGGCTACACCTTC.

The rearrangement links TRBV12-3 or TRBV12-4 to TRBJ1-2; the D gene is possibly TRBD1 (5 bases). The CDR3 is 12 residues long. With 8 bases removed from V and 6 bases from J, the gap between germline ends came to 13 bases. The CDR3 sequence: CASLRDGNGYTF. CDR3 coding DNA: TGTGCCAGCCTTCGGGACGGTAATGGCTACACCTTC.

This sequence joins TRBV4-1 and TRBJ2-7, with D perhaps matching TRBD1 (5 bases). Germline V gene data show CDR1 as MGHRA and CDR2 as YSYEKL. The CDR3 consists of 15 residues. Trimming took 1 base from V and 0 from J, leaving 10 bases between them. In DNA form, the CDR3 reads TGCGCCAGCAGCCAAGGACAGCTCATCTCCTACGAGCAGTACTTC. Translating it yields CASSQGQLISYEQYF.

This chain's CDR3 is CASISAGTYGYTF. CDR3 DNA sequence: TGTGCCAGCATCTCGGCAGGGACGTATGGCTACACCTTC. The rearrangement uses TRBV28 and TRBJ1-2; TRBD1 is a possible D gene (5 bases). Germline CDR1 is MDHEN and CDR2 is SYDVKM. Trimming removed 7 bases at V and 5 bases at J, with 14 bases between. The CDR3 contains 13 residues.

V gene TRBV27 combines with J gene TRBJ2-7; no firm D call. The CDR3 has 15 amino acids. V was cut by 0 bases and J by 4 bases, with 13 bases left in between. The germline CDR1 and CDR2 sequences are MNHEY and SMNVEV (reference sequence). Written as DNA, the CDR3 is TGTGCCAGCAGTTTATCGCTGGGGTTGGAATACGAGCAGTACTTC. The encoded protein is CASSLSLGLEYEQYF.

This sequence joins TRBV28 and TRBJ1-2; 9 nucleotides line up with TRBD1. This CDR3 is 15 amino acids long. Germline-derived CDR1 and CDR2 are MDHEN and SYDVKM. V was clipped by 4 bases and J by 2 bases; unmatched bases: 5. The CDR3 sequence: CASSSGQGNNYGYTF. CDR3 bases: TGTGCCAGCAGTTCGGGACAGGGCAACAACTATGGCTACACCTTC.

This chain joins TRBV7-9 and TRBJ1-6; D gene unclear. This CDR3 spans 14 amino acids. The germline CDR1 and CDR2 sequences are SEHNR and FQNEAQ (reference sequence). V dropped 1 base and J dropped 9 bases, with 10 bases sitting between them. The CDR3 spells CASSLDQSPSPLHF. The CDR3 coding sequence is TGTGCCAGCAGCTTAGACCAGTCTCCTTCACCCCTCCACTTT.

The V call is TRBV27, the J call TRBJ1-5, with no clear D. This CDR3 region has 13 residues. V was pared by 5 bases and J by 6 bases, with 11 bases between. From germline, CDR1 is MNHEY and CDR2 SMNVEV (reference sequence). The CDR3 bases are TGTGCCAGCAGTCCGACCTGGGGTCAGCCCCAGCATTTT. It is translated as CASSPTWGQPQHF.

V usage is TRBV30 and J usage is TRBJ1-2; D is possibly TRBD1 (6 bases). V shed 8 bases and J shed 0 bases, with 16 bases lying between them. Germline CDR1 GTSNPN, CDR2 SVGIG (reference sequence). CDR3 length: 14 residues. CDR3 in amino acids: CAARQVAPNYGYTF. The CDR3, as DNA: TGTGCCGCGAGACAGGTAGCCCCTAACTATGGCTACACCTTC.